The next 12 T cell receptor beta chains were all read from a single sample in a study of OX40 agonist ivuxolimab in advanced cancers. TCRdb's table, derived via immunoSEQ multiplex PCR, lists solely in-frame clones and lacks some. The table shows nearly 70,000 clones, with 80% to 90% occurring only once. The source material was CD4+ or CD8+ T cells sorted from blood, sampled in a trial of the OX40 agonist ivuxolimab. The receptor set was obtained from an adult with an advanced solid tumor such as melanoma, head and neck, liver or kidney cancer.

This chain uses TRBV10-3 with TRBJ2-5; no clear D gene. Deletions cut 2 bases from V and 6 bases from J, with 7 bases between. CDR1 is ENHRY, CDR2 SYGVKD, per germline. This CDR3 is 12 amino acids long. The CDR3 spells CAISEPSQTQYF. The DNA of the CDR3 is TGTGCCATCAGTGAGCCCAGTCAGACCCAGTACTTC.

V is TRBV6-1 and J is TRBJ1-2; tentative D call: TRBD1 (5 bases). The CDR3 consists of 14 residues. The V end lost 7 bases, the J end lost 1 base, and 13 bases lay between the germline ends. Germline CDR1 reads MNHNS; CDR2 reads SASEGT. CDR3 region: CASTPRTLNYGYTF. As DNA, the CDR3 is TGTGCCAGCACCCCCCGGACACTTAACTATGGCTACACCTTC.

The chain carries TRBV5-1 and TRBJ1-3; D is uncertain. Trimming removed 3 bases from V and 0 bases from J, with 7 bases in between. Germline V gene lookup returns CDR1 SGHRS and CDR2 YFSETQ. The CDR3 is 14 residues long. Written as DNA, the CDR3 is TGCGCCAGCAGCTCGTTGGACTCTGGAAACACCATATATTTT. The encoded protein is CASSSLDSGNTIYF.

The chain joins TRBV4-3 to TRBJ2-7; D gene unclear. Trimming removed 1 base at V and 3 bases at J, with 13 bases between. Germline V gene sequence: CDR1 LGHNA, CDR2 YSLEER. This CDR3 region has 15 residues. In nucleotides, the CDR3 is TGCGCCAGCAGCCAAGTAGGAGCAAACTACTACGAGCAGTACTTC. Translating it yields CASSQVGANYYEQYF.

The chain carries TRBV7-6 and TRBJ1-6, with a weak D call TRBD1 (5 bases). From germline, CDR1 is SGHVS and CDR2 FNYEAQ. Trimming removed 5 bases at V and 7 bases at J, with 12 bases between. The CDR3 sequence is 14 residues long. The CDR3 loop reads CASSPQGLNSPLHF. The DNA for the CDR3 is TGTGCCAGCAGCCCCCAGGGCCTAAATTCACCCCTCCACTTT.

The chain recombines TRBV29-1 with TRBJ1-5, with TRBD1 matching over 11 bases. This CDR3 region has 14 residues. Germline values: CDR1 SQVTM, CDR2 ANQGSEA. J gave up 4 bases and V 6 bases, and 5 bases lay outside the gene matches. CDR3 in amino acids: CSVMGTGGNQPQHF. CDR3 coding DNA: TGCAGCGTGATGGGGACAGGGGGAAATCAGCCCCAGCATTTT.

The chain carries TRBV6-5 and TRBJ2-5; D is perhaps TRBD2 (6 bases). The CDR3 extends over 14 amino acids. Germline values: CDR1 MNHEY, CDR2 SVGAGI. Trimming left V 6 bases short and J 3 bases short, with 14 bases between. CDR3 nucleotide sequence: TGTGCCAGCAGGCCCTGGTCGGGAGAAGAGACCCAGTACTTC. Amino acids: CASRPWSGEETQYF.

This chain uses TRBV27 with TRBJ1-2; the match to TRBD1 covers 8 bases. The V and J ends lost 5 bases and 8 bases, in that order; junction bases with no gene match: 13. CDR3 length equals 15 residues. Germline V gives CDR1 MNHEY, CDR2 SMNVEV (reference sequence). DNA for the CDR3: TGTGCCAGCAGTCCCGCCACAGGGGGGGTAAAAGGCTACACCTTC. This encodes CASSPATGGVKGYTF.

This chain links TRBV7-9 with TRBJ1-1; TRBD1 is a possible D gene (6 bases). Germline CDR1 and CDR2: SEHNR and FQNEAQ (reference sequence). The CDR3 spans 12 residues. The V and J ends lost 6 bases and 7 bases respectively, with 12 bases between them. CDR3 nucleotides: TGTGCCAGCAGTCGACAGGACAGTGAAGCTTTCTTT. It encodes CASSRQDSEAFF.

This chain joins TRBV19 and TRBJ2-5; TRBD2 matches 7 bases. V gave up 3 bases and J gave up 4 bases; unmatched junction bases: 5. This CDR3 region has 14 residues. CDR1 is LNHDA, CDR2 SQIVND, per germline (reference sequence). The CDR3, as DNA: TGTGCCAGTAGTATGGGAGGGGCCCCAGAGACCCAGTACTTC. It yields the protein CASSMGGAPETQYF.

This clone was observed once. The CDR3 DNA is TGTGCCAGCAGCTTGAGATTATCTGGTGGCTACACCTTC. This gives the protein CASSLRLSGGYTF. This rearrangement joins TRBV5-6 to TRBJ1-2; D remains unclear. CDR1 is SGHDT, CDR2 YYEEEE, per germline. Trimming removed 1 base from V and 7 bases from J, with 11 bases in between. CDR3 size: 13 residues.

About this clone itself: This specimen includes other DNA sequences encoding the same CDR3. The rearrangement links TRBV29-1 to TRBJ2-7; TRBD1 aligns across 7 bases. The CDR3 extends over 12 amino acids. V shed 5 bases and J 2 bases; nucleotides not matched to a gene: 3. Germline-derived CDR1 and CDR2 are SQVTM and ANQGSEA. The CDR3 nucleotides are TGCAGCGTTATTACAGGGGCCTACGAGCAGTACTTC. Protein product: CSVITGAYEQYF.